The next 30 T cell receptor beta chains were all read from a single sample in a study of technical replicates of blood from several donors. This table comes from immunoSEQ multiplex PCR, and its TCRdb copy is limited to in-frame clones, with some not included. The data show approximately 59,000 clones, around 86% seen once. What was sequenced was PBMCs. These receptors all come from a human donor in good health. Some clones in this sample may be carry-over from other donors' samples.

The chain uses TRBV4-1 and TRBJ2-5, with D tentatively TRBD1 (6 bases). Germline values: CDR1 MGHRA, CDR2 YSYEKL. V lost 3 bases and J lost 1, with 9 bases in between. The CDR3 extends over 14 amino acids. As DNA, the CDR3 is TGCGCCAGCAGCCAGGACAGCTTCCAAGAGACCCAGTACTTC. Its protein is CASSQDSFQETQYF.

The V and J genes are TRBV19 and TRBJ1-1, with D maybe TRBD1 (6 bases). With 2 bases removed from V and 6 bases from J, the gap between germline ends came to 10 bases. The germline CDR1 and CDR2 sequences are LNHDA and SQIVND (reference sequence). This CDR3 is 13 amino acids long. CDR3 nucleotides: TGTGCCAGTAGTATAAACAGGGTGGCTGAAGCTTTCTTT. It encodes CASSINRVAEAFF.

V is TRBV5-1 and J is TRBJ2-5; TRBD1 matches 10 bases. Germline trimming cut 2 bases from V and 2 bases from J; bases unmatched to any gene: 3. This CDR3 is built from 15 residues. CDR1 and CDR2 from the germline V gene are SGHRS and YFSETQ. In nucleotides, the CDR3 is TGCGCCAGCAGCTTTAGGACAGGGGGGCAAGAGACCCAGTACTTC. Translated: CASSFRTGGQETQYF.

The chain uses TRBV7-2 and TRBJ2-3; 11 bases match TRBD2. The CDR3 runs to 16 residues. The V gene end was trimmed by 3 bases and the J gene end by 6 bases; junction bases not matched to a gene: 8. Germline V gene sequence: CDR1 SGHTA, CDR2 FQGNSA. The CDR3 here is CASSLDLGLAEDTQYF. CDR3 bases: TGTGCCAGCAGCTTGGACCTGGGACTAGCGGAGGATACGCAGTATTTT.

The V and J genes are TRBV11-2 and TRBJ2-7; TRBD1 aligns across 8 bases. CDR3 length: 15 amino acids. In germline, CDR1 is SGHAT, CDR2 FQNNGV. The J segment lost 3 bases and the V segment lost 1 base, leaving 5 bases of the junction unmatched. For the CDR3, the DNA is TGTGCCAGCAGCTTAGCCACAGGGGGTAACTACGAGCAGTACTTC. It encodes CASSLATGGNYEQYF.

The chain is built from TRBV11-2 and TRBJ1-4; 8 bases are a match to TRBD1. V lost 4 bases and J lost 6; bases outside the gene matches: 7. The CDR3 totals 15 residues. Looked up from germline, CDR1 is SGHAT and CDR2 is FQNNGV. CDR3 sequence (DNA): TGTGCCAGCAGCTCCGTCTGGACAGGGCATGAAAAACTGTTTTTT. Protein product: CASSSVWTGHEKLFF.

The chain is built from TRBV14 and TRBJ2-6, with 8 bases matching TRBD1. The CDR3 consists of 17 residues. Trimming removed 4 bases from V and 3 bases from J; junction bases left unmatched: 8. The V gene's germline CDR1 is SGHDN and CDR2 FVKESK. For the CDR3, the DNA is TGTGCCAGCAGCCGAGAGACAGGGGTGATTGGGGCCAACGTCCTGACTTTC. Translation gives CASSRETGVIGANVLTF.

The chain combines TRBV7-2 with TRBJ2-2; the match to TRBD1 covers 11 bases. V lost 11 bases, J lost 6 bases, and 5 bases stayed unmatched. Germline V gene data show CDR1 as SGHTA and CDR2 as FQGNSA. The CDR3 is made up of 13 amino acids. The CDR3 spells CASGTGGSGELFF. In DNA, the CDR3 is TGTGCCTCCGGGACAGGGGGGTCCGGGGAGCTGTTTTTT.

V usage is TRBV4-3 and J usage is TRBJ2-3, with TRBD2 matching over 8 bases. V dropped 0 bases and J dropped 1; count of bases not matched to a gene: 3. Looked up from germline, CDR1 is LGHNA and CDR2 is YSLEER. There are 16 residues in the CDR3. CDR3 in amino acids: CASSQDLREGTDTQYF. In DNA form, the CDR3 reads TGCGCCAGCAGCCAAGATTTGCGGGAGGGCACAGATACGCAGTATTTT.

The rearrangement uses TRBV27 and TRBJ1-6; 7 bases fit TRBD1. The CDR3 length is 16 residues. Germline V CDR1 and CDR2: MNHEY, SMNVEV (reference sequence). Germline trimming cut 3 bases from V and 2 bases from J; bases unmatched to any gene: 4. The CDR3 reads CASSFIGGAYNSPLHF. The CDR3 DNA reads TGTGCCAGCAGTTTCATAGGGGGCGCCTATAATTCACCCCTCCACTTT.

The CDR3 loop reads CASQTRSSGRMETGELFF. CDR3 DNA sequence: TGCGCCAGCCAAACACGATCTAGCGGGAGGATGGAAACCGGGGAGCTGTTTTTT. This sequence joins TRBV4-3 and TRBJ2-2; 11 nucleotides match TRBD2. Trimming removed 8 bases from V and 5 bases from J; junction bases left unmatched: 16. The CDR3 loop spans 18 amino acids. Germline lookup yields CDR1 LGHNA and CDR2 YSLEER.

In this sample, this clone turned up once. This rearrangement joins TRBV7-9 to TRBJ1-2; TRBD1 matches 7 bases. The germline V gene has CDR1 SEHNR and CDR2 FQNEAQ (reference sequence). The V and J ends lost 4 bases and 8 bases, in that order; junction bases with no gene match: 13. CDR3 size: 15 residues. The CDR3 DNA reads as TGTGCCAGCAGCTCCCTCGCTACAGGGGTCGGAGGCTACACCTTC. Translating gives CASSSLATGVGGYTF.

J is TRBJ2-7 and V is TRBV2; D possibly corresponds to TRBD1 (5 bases). The length of the CDR3 is 11 residues. Between the trimmed V and J ends, which lost 7 bases and 1 base, there was a span of 5 bases. Germline CDR1 SNHLY, CDR2 FYNNEI. For the CDR3, the DNA is TGTGCCAGCACAGGGTCCTACGAGCAGTACTTC. Translating it yields CASTGSYEQYF.

This chain uses TRBV10-3 with TRBJ2-3; maybe TRBD2 (7 bases). V was trimmed by 8 bases and J by 0 bases, leaving 12 bases between them. Germline CDR1 is ENHRY and CDR2 is SYGVKD. The CDR3 spans 14 residues. The CDR3, as DNA: TGTGCCATCGGGAGGGGGGCTAGCACAGATACGCAGTATTTT. This gives the protein CAIGRGASTDTQYF.

The V gene is TRBV4-3, the J gene TRBJ2-1; 7 bases align to TRBD2. The ends lost 0 bases at V and 6 bases at J; junction bases unmatched: 8. Germline CDR1 and CDR2: LGHNA and YSLEER. This CDR3 spans 16 amino acids. CDR3 region: CASSQDPGGDPNEQFF. The CDR3 coding sequence is TGCGCCAGCAGCCAAGATCCGGGGGGAGATCCCAATGAGCAGTTCTTC.

A remark on this clone: Mismatch with germline at one junction end may stem from a read error. The chain couples TRBV9 to TRBJ2-5; D is ambiguous. Germline V gene sequence: CDR1 SGDLS, CDR2 YYNGEE. CDR3 length: 11 residues. CDR3 protein: CASSVGIPWHF. The CDR3 coding sequence is TGTGCCAGCAGCGTAGGAATCCCCTGGCACTTC.

V gene TRBV5-1 combines with J gene TRBJ2-5, with 8 bases that match TRBD1. The germline V gene encodes CDR1 SGHRS and CDR2 YFSETQ. This CDR3 has 14 amino acids. J gave up 2 bases and V 2 bases, and 2 bases lay outside the gene matches. This chain's CDR3 is CASSLGTGQETQYF. CDR3 nucleotide sequence: TGCGCCAGCAGCTTAGGGACAGGACAAGAGACCCAGTACTTC.

The chain carries TRBV7-8 and TRBJ2-3; D is perhaps TRBD2 (5 bases). The ends were cut back, 2 bases at V and 5 bases at J, with 23 bases in the middle. CDR1 SGHVS and CDR2 FQNEAQ come from the germline V gene. The CDR3 is 18 amino acids. CDR3 coding DNA: TGTGCCAGCAGCTTAAAGTTTGTCGGAGCGGAGAAGGTAGATACGCAGTATTTT. Protein product: CASSLKFVGAEKVDTQYF. Full variable domain (remainder filled in from reference TRBV7-8 and TRBJ2-3): GAGVSQSPRYKVAKRGQDVALRCDPISGHVSLFWYQQALGQGPEFLTYFQNEAQLDKSGLPSDRFFAERPEGSVSTLKIQRTQQEDSAVYLCASSLKFVGAEKVDTQYFGPGTRLTVL.

The CDR3 here is CASSETGRYNEQFF. CDR3 sequence (DNA): TGTGCCAGCAGTGAAACAGGGCGCTACAATGAGCAGTTCTTC. The chain is built from TRBV6-5 and TRBJ2-1, with D possibly being TRBD1 (6 bases). CDR3 length: 14 residues. CDR1 is MNHEY, CDR2 SVGAGI, per germline. The V gene lost 5 bases and the J gene lost 3 bases, with 11 bases spanning the gap.

The chain employs TRBV7-9 and TRBJ2-7, with D hard to call. Germline V gene lookup returns CDR1 SEHNR and CDR2 FQNEAQ (reference sequence). V shed 5 bases and J shed 6 bases, with 8 bases lying between them. There are 11 residues in the CDR3. This chain's CDR3 is CASSPSLEQYF. The CDR3 DNA is TGTGCCAGCAGCCCTTCACTCGAGCAGTACTTC.

J is TRBJ1-2 and V is TRBV25-1; 7 bases are shared with TRBD1. The V and J ends lost 5 bases and 3 bases, in that order; junction bases with no gene match: 9. The CDR3 spans 15 residues. The germline V gene encodes CDR1 MGHDK and CDR2 SYGVNS. CDR3 nucleotide sequence: TGTGCCAGCAGTCGGACAGGCACGGCCGACTATGGCTACACCTTC. Amino acid sequence: CASSRTGTADYGYTF.

This chain uses TRBV4-3 with TRBJ2-3; 7 nucleotides line up with TRBD2. This CDR3 region has 17 residues. V dropped 1 base and J dropped 0; count of bases not matched to a gene: 7. Germline V CDR1 and CDR2: LGHNA, YSLEER. The CDR3 DNA reads as TGCGCCAGCAGCCAAGTCGGTGCGGGGGTTAGCACAGATACGCAGTATTTT. Protein sequence: CASSQVGAGVSTDTQYF.

This clone appeared a single time. The rearrangement uses TRBV9 and TRBJ2-5; 9 positions agree with TRBD2. Germline V gene sequence: CDR1 SGDLS, CDR2 YYNGEE. The J segment lost 4 bases and the V segment lost 4 bases, leaving 8 bases of the junction unmatched. The length of the CDR3 is 15 residues. The CDR3 DNA is TGTGCCAGCAGCTACAGAGCGGGGGGCACAGAGACCCAGTACTTC. Protein product: CASSYRAGGTETQYF.

V and J are TRBV27 and TRBJ1-1; D might be TRBD1 (5 bases). Trimming stripped 6 bases from V and 2 bases from J, with 10 bases between. Germline V gene sequence: CDR1 MNHEY, CDR2 SMNVEV (reference sequence). The CDR3 is 13 amino acids. Written as DNA, the CDR3 is TGTGCCAGCAGAAAACAGGTTAACACTGAAGCTTTCTTT. It encodes CASRKQVNTEAFF.

The chain has TRBV6-4 and TRBJ2-1; the D gene is possibly TRBD2 (6 bases). Between the trimmed V and J ends, which lost 5 bases and 9 bases, there was a span of 14 bases. CDR1 MRHNA and CDR2 SNTAGT come from the germline V gene. There are 13 residues in the CDR3. CDR3 DNA sequence: TGTGCCAGCAGTCCGACTAGTCTGGGTGAGCAGTTCTTC. It translates to CASSPTSLGEQFF.

The chain has TRBV5-6 and TRBJ1-2; TRBD1 might be the D (6 bases). V was shortened by 2 bases and J by 5 bases, with 10 bases between the two germline ends. The CDR3 is 13 amino acids. From germline, CDR1 is SGHDT and CDR2 YYEEEE. CDR3 bases: TGTGCCAGCAGCTTAATTACAGGGTATGGCTACACCTTC. It yields the protein CASSLITGYGYTF.

The chain recombines TRBV5-5 with TRBJ2-4; 7 bases map to TRBD1. After removal of 4 bases from V and 9 bases from J, the junction contained 10 bases not matched to a gene. Germline V lookup: CDR1 SGHKS, CDR2 YYEKEE (reference sequence). CDR3 length equals 14 residues. The CDR3 DNA sequence: TGTGCCAGCAGCGTTCCGGGACAGCAGTTCATTCAGTACTTC. It specifies CASSVPGQQFIQYF.

The chain recombines TRBV7-9 with TRBJ2-3, with 11 bases aligning to TRBD2. Germline V gives CDR1 SEHNR, CDR2 FQNEAQ (reference sequence). Trimming cost V 5 bases and J 0 bases; bases outside gene matches: 13. This CDR3 comprises 19 residues. In DNA, the CDR3 is TGTGCCAGCAGCACATACTTAGCGGGGGGGCTCCCGAGCACAGATACGCAGTATTTT. As protein: CASSTYLAGGLPSTDTQYF.

The rearrangement uses TRBV10-3 and TRBJ1-3; D possibly corresponds to TRBD1 (6 bases). Looked up from germline, CDR1 is ENHRY and CDR2 is SYGVKD. Trimming shortened V by 6 bases and J by 0 bases, and 6 bases separated the two germline ends. The CDR3 length is 13 residues. This CDR3 reads CAIRDSSGNTIYF. In DNA, the CDR3 is TGTGCCATCAGGGACAGCTCTGGAAACACCATATATTTT.

The J gene is TRBJ2-3, the V gene TRBV14; possible D gene TRBD2, 6 bases. The V gene's germline CDR1 is SGHDN and CDR2 FVKESK. The CDR3 covers 14 residues. Trimming removed 3 bases from V and 10 bases from J, with 17 bases in between. CDR3 DNA: TGTGCCAGCAGCCAGGGGGGATGGACCCGGGCGCAGTATTTT. This codes for CASSQGGWTRAQYF.